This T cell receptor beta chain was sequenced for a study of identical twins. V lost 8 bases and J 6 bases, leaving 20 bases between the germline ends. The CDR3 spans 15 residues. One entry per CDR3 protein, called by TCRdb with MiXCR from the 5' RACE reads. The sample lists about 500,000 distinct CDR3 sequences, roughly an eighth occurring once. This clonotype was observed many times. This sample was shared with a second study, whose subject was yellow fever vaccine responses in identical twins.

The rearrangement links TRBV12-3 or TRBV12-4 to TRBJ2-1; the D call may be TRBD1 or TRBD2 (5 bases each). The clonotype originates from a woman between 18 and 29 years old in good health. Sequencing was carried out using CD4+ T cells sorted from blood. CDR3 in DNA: TGTGCCAGCCAGACCGGGACGTCTTTTGTCAATGAGCAGTTCTTC. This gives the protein CASQTGTSFVNEQFF.